This TCR beta chain was obtained from a study of T-cell memory formation after mild COVID-19. General study results and limits: Second-wave clones peaking on day 37 lacked confirmed SARS-CoV-2 specificity. Prior to infection, memory already included some responding clones, suggesting cross-reactive memory joined.

CDR1 and CDR2 from the germline V gene are DFQATT and SNEGSKA (reference sequence). The CDR3 has 12 residues. Trimming cost V 6 bases and J 5 bases, with 11 bases left between them. TCRdb processed the 5' RACE reads anew with MiXCR; each CDR3 protein has one entry. The profile shows about 440,000 distinct CDR3 sequences, approximately 20% of them singletons. There are a few counts of this clonotype. The antigen remains unidentified. The chain uses TRBV20-1 and TRBJ2-1, with no clear D. Sequencing was carried out using PBMCs or a T cell subset sorted from them (not recorded which). The sequence was obtained from an adult woman who had mild COVID-19 (a few samples of this study predate the infection). Cell type and time point are not known. The CDR3 sequence is CSARVIHNEQFF. CDR3 DNA: TGCAGTGCGCGAGTAATCCACAATGAGCAGTTCTTC.